These 25 T cell receptor beta chains were sequenced from one sample in a study of cytomegalovirus exposure and HLA in healthy donors. It was with 60 Vbeta and 13 Jbeta primers that the PCR ran. Sequencing used immunoSEQ multiplex PCR; TCRdb keeps in-frame clones, though not all of them. The sample contains more than 110,000 clones, 80% of which appear only once. The material sequenced was PBMCs. The receptors stem from a man in his fifties or sixties in good health and CMV-seronegative.

J is TRBJ2-3 and V is TRBV11-3; 11 bases match TRBD2. In germline, CDR1 is SGHNT, CDR2 YENEEA. V lost 5 bases and J lost 4; bases outside the gene matches: 5. This CDR3 is built from 15 residues. The CDR3: CASSETSGRADTQYF. CDR3 in DNA: TGTGCCAGCAGCGAAACTAGCGGGAGAGCAGATACGCAGTATTTT.

This clone has more than one count but fewer than ten. The rearrangement joins TRBV7-9 to TRBJ2-7, with D maybe TRBD1 (6 bases). Trimming removed 4 bases from V and 4 bases from J, with 20 bases in between. Germline-derived CDR1 and CDR2 are SEHNR and FQNEAQ (reference sequence). This CDR3 is 16 amino acids long. The CDR3 nucleotides are TGTGCCAGCAGCTCCGGACAGACTTCCACTCCTTACGAGCAGTACTTC. Amino acids: CASSSGQTSTPYEQYF.

V and J are TRBV5-1 and TRBJ1-1; D not certain. This CDR3 region has 14 residues. Germline V CDR1 and CDR2: SGHRS, YFSETQ. V lost 0 bases and J 0 bases, leaving 6 bases between the germline ends. The DNA for the CDR3 is TGCGCCAGCAGCTTGGCACAGCTGAACACTGAAGCTTTCTTT. Amino acids: CASSLAQLNTEAFF.

The chain recombines TRBV28 with TRBJ1-5; no clear D. V gave up 2 bases and J gave up 6 bases, with 14 bases separating them. CDR1 is MDHEN and CDR2 is SYDVKM in the germline V gene. The CDR3 consists of 15 residues. CDR3 nucleotides: TGTGCCAGCAGTTTACCCACTTCAGGTGCTCAGCCCCAGCATTTT. Translating it yields CASSLPTSGAQPQHF.

The rearrangement links TRBV7-2 to TRBJ2-7, with TRBD1 as a possible D gene (6 bases). V was shortened by 4 bases and J by 1 base, with 14 bases between the two germline ends. The CDR3 runs to 15 residues. Germline lookup yields CDR1 SGHTA and CDR2 FQGNSA. In nucleotides, the CDR3 is TGTGCCAGCAGCTCCGGAAGAACAGGGTCCTACGAGCAGTACTTC. Translating gives CASSSGRTGSYEQYF. Based on the CDR3 plus reference TRBV7-2 and TRBJ2-7, the full variable domain is GAGVSQSPSNKVTEKGKDVELRCDPISGHTALYWYRQSLGQGLEFLIYFQGNSAPDKSGLPSDRFSAERTGGSVSTLTIQRTQQEDSAVYLCASSSGRTGSYEQYFGPGTRLTVT.

As for this clone: Germline is not matched at one junction end, which may reflect a read error. Additional DNA sequences in this sample encode the identical CDR3. V is TRBV2 and J is TRBJ1-2; TRBD1 agrees at 7 bases. Germline V CDR1 and CDR2: SNHLY, FYNNEI. The CDR3 has 15 residues. CDR3 nucleotides: TGTGCCAGCAGGCCCACAGGGGACGCAGTCTATGGTTACACCTTC. Translation gives CASRPTGDAVYGYTF.

The chain employs TRBV5-6 and TRBJ1-3; perhaps TRBD1 as D (6 bases). The germline V and J ends were trimmed by 6 bases and 2 bases, with 9 bases remaining between them. The V gene's germline CDR1 is SGHDT and CDR2 YYEEEE. The CDR3 has 13 residues. The CDR3 reads CASTRDTGNTIYF. In DNA form, the CDR3 reads TGTGCCAGCACCCGGGACACTGGAAACACCATATATTTT.

CDR3 bases: TGTGCCAGTAGTAGTACCGGGACAGGGCAGGATTACGAGCAGTACTTC. It translates to CASSSTGTGQDYEQYF. The V and J genes are TRBV19 and TRBJ2-7; 9 bases are shared with TRBD1. V trimming: 4 bases; J trimming: 4 bases; junction bases outside the gene matches: 11. The CDR3 extends over 16 amino acids. Per the germline V gene, CDR1 is LNHDA and CDR2 is SQIVND (reference sequence).

This chain uses TRBV27 with TRBJ2-7, with no clear D. This CDR3 is 14 amino acids long. Trimming took off 2 bases at V and 2 bases at J, with 10 bases between the two ends. Germline V gene data show CDR1 as MNHEY and CDR2 as SMNVEV (reference sequence). The CDR3 sequence: CASSLVRDTYEQYF. DNA of the CDR3: TGTGCCAGCAGTTTAGTAAGAGATACCTACGAGCAGTACTTC.

The V call is TRBV15, the J call TRBJ1-6; the match to TRBD1 covers 7 bases. Germline values: CDR1 LNHNV, CDR2 YYDKDF (reference sequence). This CDR3 spans 14 amino acids. Trimming cost V 3 bases and J 7 bases; bases outside gene matches: 3. CDR3 coding DNA: TGTGCCACCAGCAGCAGGGGGGTGAATTCACCCCTCCACTTT. The encoded protein is CATSSRGVNSPLHF.

This CDR3 is CASSYHKQGWNTEAFF. The CDR3 coding sequence is TGTGCCAGCAGTTACCATAAACAGGGGTGGAACACTGAAGCTTTCTTT. The chain uses TRBV6-5 and TRBJ1-1; TRBD1 matches 7 bases. With 2 bases clipped from V and 1 base from J, the junction kept 7 bases outside the gene matches. This CDR3 has 16 amino acids. CDR1 is MNHEY and CDR2 is SVGAGI in the germline V gene.

This chain connects TRBV19 to TRBJ1-5; D gene uncertain. The germline CDR1 and CDR2 sequences are LNHDA and SQIVND (reference sequence). The CDR3 is 15 residues long. Deletions cut 4 bases from V and 5 bases from J, with 15 bases between. CDR3 DNA sequence: TGTGCCAGTAGTACTCGACCAGCGATCTATCAGCCCCAGCATTTT. Its protein product is CASSTRPAIYQPQHF. Variable domain in full (rest from reference TRBV19 and TRBJ1-5): DGGITQSPKYLFRKEGQNVTLSCEQNLNHDAMYWYRQDPGQGLRLIYYSQIVNDFQKGDIAEGYSVSREKKESFPLTVTSAQKNPTAFYLCASSTRPAIYQPQHFGDGTRLSIL.

The J gene is TRBJ1-3, the V gene TRBV10-3; D remains unclear. Trimming removed 3 bases from V and 2 bases from J, with 11 bases in between. This CDR3 contains 15 residues. The germline CDR1 and CDR2 sequences are ENHRY and SYGVKD. The CDR3 bases are TGTGCCATCAGTGACTACGACATTACTGGAAACACCATATATTTT. Residues: CAISDYDITGNTIYF.

This chain joins TRBV6-1 and TRBJ1-2; 7 bases line up with TRBD1. This CDR3 region has 15 residues. V was pared by 1 base and J by 2 bases, with 4 bases of the junction left unmatched. Germline CDR1 is MNHNS and CDR2 is SASEGT. The CDR3 DNA is TGTGCCAGCAGTGAAGTTGAGACAGGGAACTATGGCTACACCTTC. Its translation: CASSEVETGNYGYTF.

The chain combines TRBV28 with TRBJ2-3, with D possibly being TRBD2 (6 bases). CDR1 and CDR2 (germline): MDHEN, SYDVKM. Between the trimmed V and J ends, which lost 3 bases and 0 bases, there was a span of 13 bases. This CDR3 contains 16 residues. The CDR3 reads CASSFYSSASTDTQYF. The CDR3 nucleotides read TGTGCCAGCAGTTTTTACTCTAGCGCTAGCACAGATACGCAGTATTTT.

The rearrangement joins TRBV9 to TRBJ1-1; D gene ambiguous. The CDR3 covers 13 residues. CDR1 is SGDLS and CDR2 is YYNGEE in the germline V gene. V lost 0 bases and J 0 bases, leaving 3 bases between the germline ends. The CDR3 DNA is TGTGCCAGCAGCGTAGACTTGAACACTGAAGCTTTCTTT. This gives the protein CASSVDLNTEAFF.

This sequence joins TRBV18 and TRBJ2-7, with a possible D match to TRBD2 (5 bases). The V gene's germline CDR1 is KGHSH and CDR2 LQKENI. The CDR3 extends over 14 amino acids. V was trimmed by 6 bases and J by 1 base, leaving 13 bases between them. In DNA form, the CDR3 reads TGTGCCAGCTCCCCCAACGGGGAATCCTACGAGCAGTACTTC. This codes for CASSPNGESYEQYF.

V is TRBV7-9 and J is TRBJ1-3, with D hard to call. The germline CDR1 and CDR2 sequences are SEHNR and FQNEAQ (reference sequence). The CDR3 length is 15 residues. With 0 bases removed from V and 6 bases from J, the gap between germline ends came to 12 bases. The CDR3 is CASSLAPAGPNTIYF. As DNA, the CDR3 is TGTGCCAGCAGCTTAGCGCCGGCAGGTCCAAACACCATATATTTT.

CDR3 nucleotides: TGTGCCAGCAGCTTTAGGATAGCGGGATACAATGAGCAGTTCTTC. Its protein is CASSFRIAGYNEQFF. The chain recombines TRBV5-6 with TRBJ2-1, with 8 bases fitting TRBD2. CDR3 length: 15 amino acids. Germline loops: CDR1 SGHDT, CDR2 YYEEEE. Germline trimming cut 2 bases from V and 4 bases from J; bases unmatched to any gene: 5.

CDR3: CASSRDRVRSSPLHF. CDR3 nucleotides: TGTGCCAGCAGTAGGGACAGGGTCAGAAGTTCACCCCTCCACTTT. This rearrangement joins TRBV5-6 to TRBJ1-6, with 9 bases lining up with TRBD1. The CDR3 runs to 15 residues. CDR1 is SGHDT, CDR2 YYEEEE, per germline. With V trimmed by 5 bases and J by 9 bases, 9 bases remained unmatched.

This sequence joins TRBV19 and TRBJ1-2, with D perhaps TRBD1 (5 bases). Trimming took 2 bases from V and 3 from J, leaving 10 bases between them. Germline CDR1 and CDR2: LNHDA and SQIVND (reference sequence). The CDR3 runs to 14 residues. CDR3 bases: TGTGCCAGTAGTATACGAGGGGACTACTATGGCTACACCTTC. This encodes CASSIRGDYYGYTF.

This clone came up a few times. The chain recombines TRBV7-6 with TRBJ2-1; 9 nucleotides line up with TRBD2. The germline CDR1 and CDR2 sequences are SGHVS and FNYEAQ. The CDR3 is 15 residues long. Germline trimming cut 5 bases from V and 7 bases from J; bases unmatched to any gene: 9. The CDR3 region is CASSPGSSGGNEQFF. The CDR3 DNA reads TGTGCCAGCAGCCCGGGTAGTAGCGGGGGAAATGAGCAGTTCTTC.

This chain links TRBV19 with TRBJ2-4, with 7 bases fitting TRBD1. Germline trimming cut 7 bases from V and 6 bases from J; bases unmatched to any gene: 9. CDR1 and CDR2 from the germline V gene are LNHDA and SQIVND (reference sequence). The CDR3 consists of 14 residues. This chain's CDR3 is CASTEDRWGNIQYF. The CDR3 DNA is TGTGCCAGTACCGAGGACAGGTGGGGAAACATTCAGTACTTC.

The V call is TRBV5-1, the J call TRBJ2-1; D is uncertain. From germline, CDR1 is SGHRS and CDR2 YFSETQ. This CDR3 spans 14 amino acids. The V gene lost 4 bases and the J gene lost 1 base, with 9 bases spanning the gap. The CDR3 reads CASSRLESYNEQFF. CDR3 DNA: TGCGCCAGCAGCAGATTAGAATCCTACAATGAGCAGTTCTTC.

The chain employs TRBV5-4 and TRBJ2-5, with 8 bases matching TRBD2. The end of the DNA aligns better with TRBJ2-7, so the J call may be wrong. Looked up from germline, CDR1 is SGHNT and CDR2 is YYREEE (reference sequence). This CDR3 spans 14 amino acids. The DNA of the CDR3 is TGTGCGTACAGCTTAGCGGGGAACTCCTACGAGCAGTACTTC. Its protein is CAYSLAGNSYEQYF.